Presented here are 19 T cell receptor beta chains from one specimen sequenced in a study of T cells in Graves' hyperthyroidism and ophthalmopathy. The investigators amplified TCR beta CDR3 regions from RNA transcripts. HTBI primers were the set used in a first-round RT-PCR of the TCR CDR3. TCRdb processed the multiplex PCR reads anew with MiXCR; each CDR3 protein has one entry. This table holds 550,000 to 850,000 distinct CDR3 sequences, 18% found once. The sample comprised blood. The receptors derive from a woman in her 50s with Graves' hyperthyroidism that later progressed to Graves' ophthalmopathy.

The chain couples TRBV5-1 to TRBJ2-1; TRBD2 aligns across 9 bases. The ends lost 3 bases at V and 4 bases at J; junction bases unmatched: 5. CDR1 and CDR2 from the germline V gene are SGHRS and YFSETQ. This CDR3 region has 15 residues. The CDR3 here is CASSSSGDLYNEQFF. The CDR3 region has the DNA TGCGCCAGCAGCTCTAGCGGGGACTTATACAATGAGCAGTTCTTC.

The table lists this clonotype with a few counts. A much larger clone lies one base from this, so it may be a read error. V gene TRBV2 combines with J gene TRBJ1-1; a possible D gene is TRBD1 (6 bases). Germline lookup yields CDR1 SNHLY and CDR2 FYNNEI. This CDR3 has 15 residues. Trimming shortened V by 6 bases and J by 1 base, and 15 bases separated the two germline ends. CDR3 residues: CASRRAQGTNTEAFF. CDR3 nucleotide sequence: TGTGCCAGCAGGAGGGCACAGGGTACGAACACTGAAGCTTTCTTT.

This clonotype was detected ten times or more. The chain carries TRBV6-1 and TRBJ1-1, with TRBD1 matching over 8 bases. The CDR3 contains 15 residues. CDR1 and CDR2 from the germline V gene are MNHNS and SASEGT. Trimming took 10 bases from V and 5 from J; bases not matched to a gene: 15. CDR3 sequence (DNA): TGTGCCACCACGCTCAGGGGGCTTAGGGAAACTGAAGCTTTCTTT. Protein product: CATTLRGLRETEAFF.

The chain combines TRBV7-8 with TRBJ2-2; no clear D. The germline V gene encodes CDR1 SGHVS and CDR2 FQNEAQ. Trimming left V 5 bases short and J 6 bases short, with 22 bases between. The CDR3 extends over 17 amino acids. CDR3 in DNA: TGTGCCAGCAGCGGAGCAGTGGGTTTGGTGGTTCCCGGGGAGCTGTTTTTT. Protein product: CASSGAVGLVVPGELFF.

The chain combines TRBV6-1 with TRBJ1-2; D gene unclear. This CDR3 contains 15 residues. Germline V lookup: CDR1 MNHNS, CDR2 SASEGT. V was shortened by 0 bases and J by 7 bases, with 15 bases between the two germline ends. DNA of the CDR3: TGTGCCAGCAGTGAAGCCGTGGGAAATTGGGTTGGCTACACCTTC. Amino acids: CASSEAVGNWVGYTF.

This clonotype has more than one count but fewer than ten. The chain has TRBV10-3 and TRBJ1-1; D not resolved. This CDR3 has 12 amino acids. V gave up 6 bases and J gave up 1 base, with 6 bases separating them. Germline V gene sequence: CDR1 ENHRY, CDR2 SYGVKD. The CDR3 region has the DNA TGTGCCATCAGGCCCGAGAACACTGAAGCTTTCTTT. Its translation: CAIRPENTEAFF.

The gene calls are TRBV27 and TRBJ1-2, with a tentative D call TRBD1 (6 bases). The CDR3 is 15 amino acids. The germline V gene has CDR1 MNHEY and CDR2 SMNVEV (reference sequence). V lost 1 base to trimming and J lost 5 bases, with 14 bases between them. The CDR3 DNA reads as TGTGCCAGCAGTTTATACGGAAGACAGGTTTATGGCTACACCTTC. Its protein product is CASSLYGRQVYGYTF.

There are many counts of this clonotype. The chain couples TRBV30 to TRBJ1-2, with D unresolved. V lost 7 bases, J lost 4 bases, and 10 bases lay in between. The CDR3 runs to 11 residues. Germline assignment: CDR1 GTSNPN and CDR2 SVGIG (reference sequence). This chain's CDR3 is CAYSPPYGYTF. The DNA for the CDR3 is TGTGCCTATTCACCCCCCTATGGCTACACCTTC.

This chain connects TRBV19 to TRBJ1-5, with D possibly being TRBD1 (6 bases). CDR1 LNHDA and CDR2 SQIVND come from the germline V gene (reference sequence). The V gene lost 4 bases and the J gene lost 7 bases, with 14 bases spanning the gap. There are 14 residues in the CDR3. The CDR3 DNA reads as TGTGCCAGTAGTACCTCAGGGGAGGGGCAGCCCCAGCATTTT. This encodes CASSTSGEGQPQHF.

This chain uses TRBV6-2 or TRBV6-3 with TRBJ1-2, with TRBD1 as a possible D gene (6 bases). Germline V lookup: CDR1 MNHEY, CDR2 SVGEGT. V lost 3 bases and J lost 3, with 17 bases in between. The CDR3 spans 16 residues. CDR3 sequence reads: CASSYSVAQGDYGYTF. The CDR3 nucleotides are TGTGCCAGCAGTTATAGCGTCGCACAGGGAGACTATGGCTACACCTTC.

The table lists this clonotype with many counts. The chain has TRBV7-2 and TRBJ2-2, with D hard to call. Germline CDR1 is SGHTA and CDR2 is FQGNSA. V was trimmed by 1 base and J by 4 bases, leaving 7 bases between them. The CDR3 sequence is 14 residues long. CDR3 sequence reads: CASSLVVLTGELFF. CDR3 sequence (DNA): TGTGCCAGCAGCTTAGTTGTCCTCACCGGGGAGCTGTTTTTT.

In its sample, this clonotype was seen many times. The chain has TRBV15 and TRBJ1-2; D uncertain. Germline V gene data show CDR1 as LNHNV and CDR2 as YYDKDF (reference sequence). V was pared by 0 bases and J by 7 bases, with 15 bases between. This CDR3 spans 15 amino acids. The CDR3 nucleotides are TGTGCCACCAGCAGAGATCTAGGTAGGGTTGGTGGCTACACCTTC. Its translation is CATSRDLGRVGGYTF.

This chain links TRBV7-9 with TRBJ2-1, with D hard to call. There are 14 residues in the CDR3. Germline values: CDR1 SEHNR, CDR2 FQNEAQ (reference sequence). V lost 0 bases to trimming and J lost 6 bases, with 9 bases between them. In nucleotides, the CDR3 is TGTGCCAGCAGCTTAGCTGTCACGGGCAATGAGCAGTTCTTC. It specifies CASSLAVTGNEQFF.

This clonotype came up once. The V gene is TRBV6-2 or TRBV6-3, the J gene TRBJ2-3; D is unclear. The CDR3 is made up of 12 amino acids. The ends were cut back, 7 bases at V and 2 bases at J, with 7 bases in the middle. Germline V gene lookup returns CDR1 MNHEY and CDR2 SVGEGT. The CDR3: CASKEDTDTQYF. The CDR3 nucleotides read TGTGCCAGCAAAGAAGACACAGATACGCAGTATTTT.

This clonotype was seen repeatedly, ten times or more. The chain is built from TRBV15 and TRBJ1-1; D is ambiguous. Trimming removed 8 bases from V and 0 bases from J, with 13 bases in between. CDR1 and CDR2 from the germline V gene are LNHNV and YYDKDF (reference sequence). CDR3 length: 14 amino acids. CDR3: CATRPMWVNTEAFF. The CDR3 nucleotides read TGTGCCACCCGACCGATGTGGGTGAACACTGAAGCTTTCTTT.

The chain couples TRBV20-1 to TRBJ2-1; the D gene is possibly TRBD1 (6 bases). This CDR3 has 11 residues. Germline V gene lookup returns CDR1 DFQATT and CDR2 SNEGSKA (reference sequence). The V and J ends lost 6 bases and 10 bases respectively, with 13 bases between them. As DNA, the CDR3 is TGCAGTGCGCTTACAGGGCGGGAGCAGTTCTTC. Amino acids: CSALTGREQFF.

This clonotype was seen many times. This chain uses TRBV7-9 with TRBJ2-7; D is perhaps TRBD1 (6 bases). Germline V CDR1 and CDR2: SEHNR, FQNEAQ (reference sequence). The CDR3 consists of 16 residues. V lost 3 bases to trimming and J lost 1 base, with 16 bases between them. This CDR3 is CASSFSSDRPSYEQYF. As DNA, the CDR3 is TGTGCCAGCAGCTTTTCTTCCGACAGGCCGTCCTACGAGCAGTACTTC. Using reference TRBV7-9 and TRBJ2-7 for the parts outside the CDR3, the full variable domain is DTGVSQNPRHKITKRGQNVTFRCDPISEHNRLYWYRQTLGQGPEFLTYFQNEAQLEKSRLLSDRFSAERPKGSFSTLEIQRTEQGDSAMYLCASSFSSDRPSYEQYFGPGTRLTVT.

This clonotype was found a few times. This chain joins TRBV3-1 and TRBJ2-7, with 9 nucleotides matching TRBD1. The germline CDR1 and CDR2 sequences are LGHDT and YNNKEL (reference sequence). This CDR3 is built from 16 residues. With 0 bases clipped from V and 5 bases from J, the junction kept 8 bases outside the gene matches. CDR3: CASSQDLDRGVNEQYF. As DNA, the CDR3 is TGTGCCAGCAGCCAAGATTTGGACAGGGGTGTCAACGAGCAGTACTTC.

The CDR3 here is CASSLDGHVYNEQFF. Here the CDR3 DNA reads TGCGCCAGCAGCTTGGACGGACATGTATACAATGAGCAGTTCTTC. The J gene is TRBJ2-1, the V gene TRBV5-1; weak D call: TRBD1 (5 bases). This CDR3 contains 15 residues. Between the trimmed V and J ends, which lost 0 bases and 4 bases, there was a span of 11 bases. Germline loops: CDR1 SGHRS, CDR2 YFSETQ. Full variable domain (missing parts from reference TRBV5-1 and TRBJ2-1): KAGVTQTPRYLIKTRGQQVTLSCSPISGHRSVSWYQQTPGQGLQFLFEYFSETQRNKGNFPGRFSGRQFSNSRSEMNVSTLELGDSALYLCASSLDGHVYNEQFFGPGTRLTVL.